The clone carrying this T cell receptor beta chain appeared once. Its antigen remains unknown. This specimen belongs to a study of cytomegalovirus exposure and HLA in healthy donors. As for the study in general: Within an early data release were tens of millions of unique TCRs drawn from HLA-typed donors.

This PCR relied on a set of 60 Vbeta primers and 13 Jbeta primers. The data were produced by immunoSEQ multiplex PCR, yet TCRdb's version contains in-frame clones alone and is incomplete. The sample has around 160,000 clones; 65% to 85% are singletons. General study findings and limits: In vitro testing confirmed a few CMV-associated chains as specific for CMV antigens. Later analysis reportedly placed an Asian-associated ancestry cluster below the approximately 680-donor mean in N-insertions.

Trimming pared 1 base from V and 4 bases from J, leaving 8 bases between. Germline CDR1 reads SGHRS; CDR2 reads YFSETQ. The CDR3 covers 13 residues. The J gene is TRBJ1-2, the V gene TRBV5-1, with D possibly being TRBD1 (5 bases). The receptor was isolated from a woman aged 18-29 years in good health and CMV-seronegative. The sequencing input was PBMCs. The CDR3 DNA reads TGCGCCAGCAGCTTGCAGGGCTTCTATGGCTACACCTTC. Translated: CASSLQGFYGYTF.